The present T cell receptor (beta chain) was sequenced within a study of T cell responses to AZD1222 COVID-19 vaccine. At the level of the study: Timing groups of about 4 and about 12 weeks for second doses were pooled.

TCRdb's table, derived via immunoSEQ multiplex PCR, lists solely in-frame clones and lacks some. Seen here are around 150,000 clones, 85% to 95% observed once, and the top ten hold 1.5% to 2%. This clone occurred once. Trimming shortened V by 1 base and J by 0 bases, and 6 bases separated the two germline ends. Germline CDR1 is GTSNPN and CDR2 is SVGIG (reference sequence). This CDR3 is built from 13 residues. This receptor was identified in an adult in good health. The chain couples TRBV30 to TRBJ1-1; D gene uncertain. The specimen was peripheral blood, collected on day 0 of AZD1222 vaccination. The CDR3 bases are TGTGCCTGGAGTGACGGAGTGAACACTGAAGCTTTCTTT. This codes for CAWSDGVNTEAFF.